Listed here is a single TCR beta chain. The specificity of this receptor is unknown. Base qualities are not provided; no much larger clone lies one nucleotide away. The record originates from a study of regulatory T cells in long-lasting Graves disease (dated by TCRdb to the early 2020s). With regard to the full study: Persistent Graves' disease was defined as persistently positive TSH receptor autoantibodies together with antithyroid drug treatment for over 5 years. Patients with persistent Graves' disease were compared with patients with newly diagnosed Graves' disease using TCR sequencing and RNA sequencing of peripheral blood. In the clinical cohort, patients with persistent Graves' disease had used antithyroid drugs for an average of around 9.3 years. The study was registered as a clinical trial and conducted in China. A total of 35 or so samples were covered by TCR sequencing, comprising approximately 13 persistent and approximately 20 newly diagnosed Graves' disease patients. Overall study results and their limits: Only peripheral blood was studied, because thyroid tissue, the primary lesion, was inaccessible. Persistent Graves' disease patients showed lower TCR Shannon entropy and fewer highly expanded clones than newly diagnosed patients, suggesting clonal expansion. More public clonotypes were shared among persistent patients (roughly 2,900) than among newly diagnosed patients (more than 950). The authors acknowledged the small sample size as a limitation that may reduce accuracy. Sequencing and analysis were restricted to the TCR beta chain. Persistent disease showed preferential use of TRBV28, TRBJ1-2 and TRBJ2-5, whereas newly diagnosed disease favored TRBV20-1 and TRBJ2-1.

CDR1 and CDR2 are drawn from the germline V gene: MGHRA, YSYEKL. V sheds 8 bases and J sheds 5 bases, leaving 18 bases between their ends. Including cysteine and phenylalanine, the CDR3 has 14 amino acids. Only the CDR3 part of the read is kept: 42 bases, read in frame from the first base. Reading the label with the study, this specimen's time point is: persistent/refractory GD, antithyroid drugs over 5 years with positive TRAb. For both TCR sequencing and RNA sequencing, RNA was extracted from PBMCs using TRIzol. Graves' disease was diagnosed according to American Thyroid Association guidelines. Patients for the study were recruited at an endocrinology department in Xi'an, China. From each patient, around 8.3 milliliters of peripheral blood was collected into an EDTA anticoagulant tube. Ficoll Paque Plus density gradient separation was used to isolate PBMCs, and no further T cell sorting was done. An Agilent 2100 Bioanalyzer and agarose gel were used to check RNA quality, while a NanoDrop 2000 measured RNA concentration.

The library was prepared using multiplex PCR. The sequencing machine was an Illumina HiSeq 4000. TCR beta libraries were built with iRepertoire HTBI primers and Arm-PCR amplification of CDR3 regions. Gel purification was performed on PCR products prior to sequencing. The authors' analysis ran thus. Gene usage analysis of CDR3 amino acid clonotypes relied on the roughly 58 TRBV and over 13 TRBJ segments identified across samples. Filtered high-quality paired reads were merged into contigs using COPE and FqMerger. BLAST was used to align contigs to the IMGT TRBV, TRBD and TRBJ reference genes, and CDR3 was defined following IMGT. Highly expanded clones were defined as clonotypes with a frequency above 0.1%. Repertoire diversity was measured by Shannon entropy, and V-J evenness by the Gini coefficient. Clonotypes shared by more than one individual were considered public. In TCRdb, the public reads were trimmed at Q25 with fastp and aligned with MiXCR, with productive beta chains retained. Entries that share a CDR3 protein sequence are merged under the most common genes and DNA. The authors' filters were not applied to this entry. The sample table holds 600,000 to 800,000 distinct CDR3 sequences, of which roughly 30% were seen once. The ten largest account for roughly 41% of the sample.

This receptor chain uses TRBV4-1 and TRBJ1-1, with TRBD1 tentatively as D gene (6 bases match). The TCR originated in a female donor with Graves disease. The sample was peripheral blood mononuclear cells (PBMCs), taken when the disease was refractory, from a patient treated with antithyroid drugs. Read as DNA, the sequence is TGCGCCAGCCGAAACAGGGCCTTGGGGACTGAAGCTTTCTTT. It codes for CASRNRALGTEAFF.